The clone carrying this TCR beta chain showed up just once. From RNA transcripts, TCR beta CDR3 regions were amplified. Carried out on the TCR CDR3, a first-round RT-PCR used the HTBI primer set. TCRdb ran MiXCR on the multiplex PCR reads and lists one entry per CDR3 protein. This table holds 800,000 or so distinct CDR3 sequences, over 35% found once. The V gene's germline CDR1 is SGHTA and CDR2 FQGNSA. With 5 bases removed from V and 10 bases from J, the gap between germline ends came to 21 bases. The CDR3 covers 16 residues. This record comes from a study of T cells in Graves' hyperthyroidism and ophthalmopathy. The overall study: Upon initial diagnosis and before any treatment, peripheral blood was collected.

Each diagnosis drew on symptoms, thyroxine, TRAb, thyroid ultrasound and orbital computed tomography findings. The chain recombines TRBV7-2 with TRBJ1-6; a weak D match, TRBD1 (6 bases). This receptor was obtained from a man between 18 and 35 years old with Graves' hyperthyroidism. The specimen was blood. The DNA for the CDR3 is TGTGCCAGCAGCCAAGATCCCGGACAGAACGGATCACCCCTCCACTTT. Translated, it gives CASSQDPGQNGSPLHF.